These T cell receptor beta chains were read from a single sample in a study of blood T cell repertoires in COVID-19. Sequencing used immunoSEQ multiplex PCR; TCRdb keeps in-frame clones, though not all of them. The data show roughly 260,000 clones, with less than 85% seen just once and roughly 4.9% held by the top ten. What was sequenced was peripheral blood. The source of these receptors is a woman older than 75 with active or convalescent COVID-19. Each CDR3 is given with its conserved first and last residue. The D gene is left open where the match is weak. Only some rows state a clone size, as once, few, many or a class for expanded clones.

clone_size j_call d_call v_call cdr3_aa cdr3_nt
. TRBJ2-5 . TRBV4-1 CASSQGRETQYF TGCGCCAGCAGCCAAGGGAGGGAGACCCAGTACTTC
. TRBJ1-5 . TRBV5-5 CASSLAAGGQPQHF TGTGCCAGCAGCTTGGCCGCGGGGGGTCAGCCCCAGCATTTT
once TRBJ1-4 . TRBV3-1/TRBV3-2 CASSQKGLLFSGEKLFF TGTGCCAGCAGCCAAAAGGGACTTTTATTTTCAGGTGAAAAACTGTTTTTT
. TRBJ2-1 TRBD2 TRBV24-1 CATQKGGGAYNEQFF TGTGCCACGCAGAAGGGCGGGGGGGCCTACAATGAGCAGTTCTTC
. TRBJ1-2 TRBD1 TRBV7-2 CASSLGQGAFGYTF TGTGCCAGCAGCCTTGGACAGGGGGCGTTTGGCTACACCTTC
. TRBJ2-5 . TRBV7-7 CASSLARVGETQYF TGTGCTAGCAGCTTAGCCAGGGTGGGAGAGACCCAGTACTTC
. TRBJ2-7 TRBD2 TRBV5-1 CASSLISGTSWYEQYF TGCGCCAGCAGCTTGATTAGCGGGACCTCTTGGTACGAGCAGTACTTC
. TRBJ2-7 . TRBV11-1 CASSLAAGDEQYF TGTGCCAGCAGCTTAGCGGCGGGCGACGAGCAGTACTTC
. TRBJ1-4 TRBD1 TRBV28 CASRSTGVGEKLFF TGTGCCAGCAGATCAACAGGGGTAGGAGAAAAACTGTTTTTT
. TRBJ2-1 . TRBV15 CATSRQYNEQFF TGTGCCACCAGCAGACAGTACAATGAGCAGTTCTTC
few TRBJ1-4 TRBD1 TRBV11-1 CASSTGQGTNEKLFF TGTGCCAGCAGCACCGGACAGGGGACTAATGAAAAACTGTTTTTT
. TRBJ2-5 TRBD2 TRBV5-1 CASSLAGTSAETQYF TGCGCCAGCAGCTTGGCCGGGACTAGCGCCGAGACCCAGTACTTC
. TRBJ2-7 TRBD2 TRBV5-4 CASSGGTSGRIYEQYF TGTGCCAGCAGCGGCGGGACTAGCGGGAGGATCTACGAGCAGTACTTC
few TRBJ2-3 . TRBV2 CASSTNRAGERLLPDTQYF TGTGCCAGCAGTACCAACAGGGCGGGGGAGCGGCTGTTGCCAGATACGCAGTATTTT
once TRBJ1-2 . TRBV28 CASSLQGHYGYTF TGTGCCAGCAGTTTACAGGGGCACTATGGCTACACCTTC
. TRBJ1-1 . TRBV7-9 CASSLRWAGTEAFF TGTGCCAGCAGCTTAAGGTGGGCGGGGACTGAAGCTTTCTTT
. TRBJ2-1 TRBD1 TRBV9 CASSPRGGQGAGEQFF TGTGCCAGCAGCCCGAGAGGGGGACAGGGGGCGGGTGAGCAGTTCTTC
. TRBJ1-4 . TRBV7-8 CASSLNFRGSTNEKLFF TGTGCCAGCAGCTTAAATTTCCGGGGTTCAACTAATGAAAAACTGTTTTTT
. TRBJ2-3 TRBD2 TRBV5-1 CASSHQLAGDTDTQYF TGCGCCAGCAGCCACCAGTTAGCGGGAGACACAGATACGCAGTATTTT
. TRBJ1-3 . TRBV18 CASSPFEGSSGNTIYF TGTGCCAGCTCACCTTTCGAGGGCAGCTCTGGAAACACCATATATTTT
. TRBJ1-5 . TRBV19 CASSPIQGSNQPQHF TGTGCCAGTAGTCCTATTCAGGGAAGCAATCAGCCCCAGCATTTT
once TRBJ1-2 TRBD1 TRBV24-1 CATSDPQGGSRANYGYTF TGTGCCACCAGTGATCCCCAAGGGGGCAGTAGAGCTAACTATGGCTACACCTTC
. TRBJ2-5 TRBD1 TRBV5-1 CASSLEPGGGSETQYF TGCGCCAGCAGCTTGGAGCCAGGGGGCGGTTCAGAGACCCAGTACTTC
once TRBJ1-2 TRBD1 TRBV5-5 CASSLRAGGYGYTF TGTGCCAGCAGCTTAAGGGCAGGGGGCTATGGCTACACCTTC